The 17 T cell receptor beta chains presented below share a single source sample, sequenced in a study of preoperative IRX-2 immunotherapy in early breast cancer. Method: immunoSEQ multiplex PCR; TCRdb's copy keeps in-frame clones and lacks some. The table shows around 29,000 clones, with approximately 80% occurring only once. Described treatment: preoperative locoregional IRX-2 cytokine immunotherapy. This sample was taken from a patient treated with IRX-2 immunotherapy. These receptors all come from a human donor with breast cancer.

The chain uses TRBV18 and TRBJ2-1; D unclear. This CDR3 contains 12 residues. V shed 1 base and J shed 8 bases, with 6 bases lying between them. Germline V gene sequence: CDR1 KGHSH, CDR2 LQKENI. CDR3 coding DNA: TGTGCCAGCTCACCACTGAGTGATGAGCAGTTCTTC. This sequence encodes CASSPLSDEQFF.

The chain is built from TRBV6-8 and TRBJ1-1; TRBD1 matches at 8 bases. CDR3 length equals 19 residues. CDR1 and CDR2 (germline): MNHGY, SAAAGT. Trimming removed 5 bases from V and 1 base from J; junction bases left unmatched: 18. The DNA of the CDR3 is TGTGCCAGCAGTCGTGGACAGGGTCTAATTGTCGTCTCGAACACTGAAGCTTTCTTT. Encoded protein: CASSRGQGLIVVSNTEAFF.

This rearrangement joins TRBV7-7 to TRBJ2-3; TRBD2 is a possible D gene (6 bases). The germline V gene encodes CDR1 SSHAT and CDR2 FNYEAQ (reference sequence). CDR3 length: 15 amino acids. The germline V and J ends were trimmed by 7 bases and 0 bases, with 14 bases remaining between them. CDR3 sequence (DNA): TGTGCCAGCAAAGCACAGGAGGGCAGCACAGATACGCAGTATTTT. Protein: CASKAQEGSTDTQYF.

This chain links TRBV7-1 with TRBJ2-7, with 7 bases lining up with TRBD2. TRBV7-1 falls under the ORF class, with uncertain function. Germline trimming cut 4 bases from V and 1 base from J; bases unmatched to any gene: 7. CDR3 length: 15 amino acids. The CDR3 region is CASSLGLAVSYEQYF. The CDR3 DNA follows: TGTGCCAGCAGCTTGGGGCTAGCGGTTTCCTACGAGCAGTACTTC.

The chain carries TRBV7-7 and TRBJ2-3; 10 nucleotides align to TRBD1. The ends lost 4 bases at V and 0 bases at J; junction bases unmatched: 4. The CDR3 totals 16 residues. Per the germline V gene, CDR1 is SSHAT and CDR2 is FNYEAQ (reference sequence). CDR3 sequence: CASSWLGQGSTDTQYF. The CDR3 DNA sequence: TGTGCCAGCAGCTGGTTGGGACAGGGGAGCACAGATACGCAGTATTTT.

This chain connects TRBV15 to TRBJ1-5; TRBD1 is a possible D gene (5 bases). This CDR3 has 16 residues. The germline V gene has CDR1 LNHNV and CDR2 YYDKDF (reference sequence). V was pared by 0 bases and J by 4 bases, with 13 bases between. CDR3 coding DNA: TGTGCCACCAGCAGAGATAGGGAGGGGCCTAATCAGCCCCAGCATTTT. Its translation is CATSRDREGPNQPQHF.

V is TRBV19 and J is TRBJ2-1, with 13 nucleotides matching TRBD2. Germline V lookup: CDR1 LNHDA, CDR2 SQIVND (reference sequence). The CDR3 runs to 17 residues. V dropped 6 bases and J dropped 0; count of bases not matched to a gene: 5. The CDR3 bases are TGTGCCAGTAGGACTAGCGGGGGGCCAAACTCCTACAATGAGCAGTTCTTC. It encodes CASRTSGGPNSYNEQFF.

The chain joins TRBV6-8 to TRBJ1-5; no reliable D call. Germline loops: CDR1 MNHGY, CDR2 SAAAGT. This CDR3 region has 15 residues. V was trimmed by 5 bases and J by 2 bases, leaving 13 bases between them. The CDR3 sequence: CASSPGYGGNQPQHF. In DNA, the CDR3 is TGTGCCAGCAGTCCAGGTTACGGGGGCAATCAGCCCCAGCATTTT.

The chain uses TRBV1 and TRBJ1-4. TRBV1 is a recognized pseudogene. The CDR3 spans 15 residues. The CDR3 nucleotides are TGCGCCAGCAGCCTTTATGGGATCTCTAATGAAAAACTGTTTTTT. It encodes CASSLYGISNEKLFF.

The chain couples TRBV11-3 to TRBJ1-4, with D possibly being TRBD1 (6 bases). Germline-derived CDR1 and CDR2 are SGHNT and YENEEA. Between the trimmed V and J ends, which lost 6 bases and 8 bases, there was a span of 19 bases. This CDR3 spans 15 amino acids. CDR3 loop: CASRGKATGSEKLFF. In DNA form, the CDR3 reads TGTGCCAGCAGGGGAAAAGCTACAGGGTCCGAAAAACTGTTTTTT.

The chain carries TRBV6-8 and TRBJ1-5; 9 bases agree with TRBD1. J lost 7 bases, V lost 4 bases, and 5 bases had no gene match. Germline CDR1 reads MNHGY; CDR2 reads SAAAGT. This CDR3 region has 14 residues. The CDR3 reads CASSSTGGYQPQHF. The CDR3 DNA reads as TGTGCCAGCAGTTCCACAGGGGGCTACCAGCCCCAGCATTTT.

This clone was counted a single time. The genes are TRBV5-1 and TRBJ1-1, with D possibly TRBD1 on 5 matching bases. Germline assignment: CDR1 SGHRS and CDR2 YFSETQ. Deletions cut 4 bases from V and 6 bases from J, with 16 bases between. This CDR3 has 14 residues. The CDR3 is CASSPRTGGAEAFF. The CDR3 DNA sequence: TGCGCCAGCAGCCCCCGAACAGGTGGTGCTGAAGCTTTCTTT. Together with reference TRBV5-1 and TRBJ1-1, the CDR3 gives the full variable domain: KAGVTQTPRYLIKTRGQQVTLSCSPISGHRSVSWYQQTPGQGLQFLFEYFSETQRNKGNFPGRFSGRQFSNSRSEMNVSTLELGDSALYLCASSPRTGGAEAFFGQGTRLTVV.

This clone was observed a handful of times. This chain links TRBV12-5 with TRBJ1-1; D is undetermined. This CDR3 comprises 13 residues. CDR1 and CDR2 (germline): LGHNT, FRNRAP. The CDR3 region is CASNKQEVTEAFF. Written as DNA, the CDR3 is TGTGCCAGCAACAAACAAGAGGTGACTGAAGCTTTCTTT.

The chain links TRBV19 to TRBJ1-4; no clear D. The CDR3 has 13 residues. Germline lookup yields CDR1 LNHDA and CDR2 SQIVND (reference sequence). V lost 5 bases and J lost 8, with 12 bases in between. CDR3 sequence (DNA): TGTGCCAGTAGTCCCAGCCGGGGAGAAAAACTGTTTTTT. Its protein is CASSPSRGEKLFF.

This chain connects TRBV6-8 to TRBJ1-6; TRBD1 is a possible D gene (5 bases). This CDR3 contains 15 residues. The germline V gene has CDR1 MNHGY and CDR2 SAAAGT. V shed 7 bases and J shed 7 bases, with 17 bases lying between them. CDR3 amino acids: CASTHKGRGNSPLHF. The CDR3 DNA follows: TGTGCCAGCACTCATAAGGGACGGGGGAATTCACCCCTCCACTTT.

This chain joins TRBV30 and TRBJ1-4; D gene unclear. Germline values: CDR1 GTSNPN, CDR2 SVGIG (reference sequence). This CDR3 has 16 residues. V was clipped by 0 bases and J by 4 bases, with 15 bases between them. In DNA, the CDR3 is TGTGCCTGGAGTGTACGGGAGGGTCGGATTAATGAAAAACTGTTTTTT. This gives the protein CAWSVREGRINEKLFF.

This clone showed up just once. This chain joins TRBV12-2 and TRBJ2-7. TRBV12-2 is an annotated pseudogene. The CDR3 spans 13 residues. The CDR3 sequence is CASRLEGPSGQYF. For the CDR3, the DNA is TGTGCAAGTCGCTTAGAAGGGCCCTCGGGGCAGTACTTC.